This T cell receptor (beta chain) was sequenced during a study of cytotoxic CD8 clonotypes in ibrutinib-treated CLL. Looking at the study overall: The average sample held around 280,000 productive templates and more than 80,000 productive rearrangements.

Extraction of approximately 2.2 micrograms of genomic DNA from cryopreserved PBMCs supplied material for TCR beta libraries. The CDR3 length is 14 residues. Trimming removed 5 bases from V and 3 bases from J; junction bases left unmatched: 4. CDR1 SGHTA and CDR2 FQGTGA come from the germline V gene. Points on this clone: Its antigen remains unidentified.

Study-wide points: At baseline, clonality was higher than in age-matched healthy donors and correlated with CD8+ counts. Increased clonality at ibrutinib response gave way to a return toward baseline at progression.

Produced via immunoSEQ multiplex PCR; TCRdb's table is partial and in-frame only. The sample has about 140,000 clones, about 70% seen once. The specimen comprised PBMCs, sampled after 24 months of ibrutinib treatment. This receptor was identified in a human donor with chronic lymphocytic leukemia. The chain recombines TRBV7-3 with TRBJ1-3, with 7 bases identical to TRBD1. CDR3 protein: CASSANRGGNTIYF. The DNA for the CDR3 is TGTGCCAGCAGCGCCAACAGGGGTGGAAACACCATATATTTT.